The entry below describes one T cell receptor (beta chain). The data belong to a study of blood T cell repertoires in COVID-19. The method was immunoSEQ multiplex PCR; TCRdb's version includes in-frame clones alone and lacks a portion of them. This sample carries under 200,000 clones, 79% of them seen once, and the ten largest clones take roughly 19%. V was pared by 7 bases and J by 0 bases, with 13 bases between. The germline gives CDR1 LNHDA, CDR2 SQIVND (reference sequence). This CDR3 spans 14 amino acids. V and J are TRBV19 and TRBJ2-7, with D maybe TRBD1 (6 bases). Sequenced material: PBMCs or T cells enriched from blood (not recorded which). This TCR was recovered from a woman aged 70-85 years in a cohort exposed to, infected with or recovered from COVID-19 (not recorded which). The CDR3 sequence is CASTRTVSSYEQYF. DNA of the CDR3: TGTGCCAGTACCCGGACAGTTAGCTCCTACGAGCAGTACTTC.